The text below deals with one T cell receptor (beta chain). Its matching antigen is unknown. 5'RACE primed at constant segments yielded TCR alpha and TCR beta cDNA libraries bearing sample barcodes and UMIs. MiXCR was run by TCRdb on the 5' RACE reads, yielding one entry per CDR3 protein. The sample has a few hundred thousand distinct CDR3 sequences, 15% to 20% seen once; the top ten hold roughly a fifth. The CDR3 covers 12 residues. V was clipped by 2 bases and J by 6 bases, with 7 bases between them. Per germline, CDR1 SGHAT and CDR2 FQNNGV. This specimen belongs to a study of T-cell memory formation after mild COVID-19. On the study more broadly: Clustering of TCRs was largely donor specific.

Findings and limits, study-wide: Contracting CD8+ clones were enriched in EMRA, CD4+ mainly in CM and EM. Some SARS-CoV-2-responding clones were already detected in memory before infection.

Sequences were obtained from PBMCs or a T cell subset sorted from them (not recorded which). The sequence came from a man aged 18 to 29 who had mild COVID-19 (a few samples of this study predate the infection). Cell type and time point are not known. The V and J genes are TRBV11-2 and TRBJ1-1; no definite D call. CDR3 in DNA: TGTGCCAGCAGCTTACTGGTCCCTGAAGCTTTCTTT. This codes for CASSLLVPEAFF.